This is a list of T cell receptor beta chains from one sample in a study of blood T cell repertoires in COVID-19. TCRdb keeps only in-frame clones here, not all; method: immunoSEQ multiplex PCR. The sample records just over 300,000 clones, around 90% being singletons. Source material: PBMCs or T cells enriched from blood (not recorded which). These receptors were obtained from a woman under 30 with acute COVID-19. The CDR3 runs from the conserved cysteine through the conserved F or W. D genes are given only for firm matches. Clone size is stated in some rows and not others, as once, few, many or a class when expanded.

J gene: TRBJ1-2; D gene: -; V gene: TRBV28; CDR3 length: 12; clone size: -; CDR3 DNA: TGTGCCAGCATCGAGGCGTCTCGAGGCTACACCTTC; CDR3 protein: CASIEASRGYTF
J gene: TRBJ1-6; D gene: TRBD1; V gene: TRBV6-5; CDR3 length: 15; clone size: -; CDR3 DNA: TGTGCCAGCGAAACAGGGGGCGAGGGGGGCTCACCCCTCCACTTT; CDR3 protein: CASETGGEGGSPLHF
J gene: TRBJ2-1; D gene: TRBD1; V gene: TRBV18; CDR3 length: 14; clone size: once; CDR3 DNA: TGTGCCAGCTCAAGGGACAGCTCCTACAATGAGCAGTTCTTC; CDR3 protein: CASSRDSSYNEQFF
J gene: TRBJ2-2; D gene: TRBD1; V gene: TRBV24-1; CDR3 length: 17; clone size: -; CDR3 DNA: TGTGCCACCAGTGCCTCCCCGGGACAGAAGAACACCGGGGAGCTGTTTTTT; CDR3 protein: CATSASPGQKNTGELFF
J gene: TRBJ1-1; D gene: -; V gene: TRBV3-1/TRBV3-2; CDR3 length: 14; clone size: -; CDR3 DNA: TGTGCCAGCAGCCAAGCTACAGGGAACACTGAAGCTTTCTTT; CDR3 protein: CASSQATGNTEAFF
J gene: TRBJ2-1; D gene: TRBD2; V gene: TRBV7-3; CDR3 length: 16; clone size: -; CDR3 DNA: TGTGCCAGCAGCCGCTCGGGACTAGCGGGCAACAATGAGCAGTTCTTC; CDR3 protein: CASSRSGLAGNNEQFF
J gene: TRBJ2-7; D gene: -; V gene: TRBV28; CDR3 length: 14; clone size: -; CDR3 DNA: TGTGCCAGCAGCCTTTACAGGGCCCCCTACGAGCAGTACTTC; CDR3 protein: CASSLYRAPYEQYF
J gene: TRBJ2-3; D gene: TRBD2; V gene: TRBV25-1; CDR3 length: 15; clone size: -; CDR3 DNA: TGTGCCAGCCGCGAGCGGGAGGGCCGAGGAGATACGCAGTATTTT; CDR3 protein: CASREREGRGDTQYF
J gene: TRBJ2-7; D gene: TRBD1; V gene: TRBV7-6; CDR3 length: 16; clone size: few; CDR3 DNA: TGTGCCAGCAGTCCCAGACAGGGGGTTCTCTCCTACGAGCAGTACTTC; CDR3 protein: CASSPRQGVLSYEQYF
J gene: TRBJ2-1; D gene: -; V gene: TRBV27; CDR3 length: 23; clone size: -; CDR3 DNA: TGTGCCAGCAGTTTATCGATCCGAACATTTCTTCGAGGGAGGCAGGGCCGCCACAATGAGCAGTTCTTC; CDR3 protein: CASSLSIRTFLRGRQGRHNEQFF
J gene: TRBJ1-6; D gene: -; V gene: TRBV23-1; CDR3 length: 15; clone size: -; CDR3 DNA: TGCGCCAGCAGTCTAGGGGAATCCTATAATTCACCCCTCCACTTT; CDR3 protein: CASSLGESYNSPLHF
J gene: TRBJ2-5; D gene: TRBD1; V gene: TRBV28; CDR3 length: 14; clone size: -; CDR3 DNA: TGTGCCAGCAGTCGGACAGGGGGCGAAGAGACCCAGTACTTC; CDR3 protein: CASSRTGGEETQYF
J gene: TRBJ2-1; D gene: TRBD2; V gene: TRBV9; CDR3 length: 14; clone size: -; CDR3 DNA: TGTGCCAGCACTCTGGGGGAGGGCCGAAATGAGCAGTTCTTC; CDR3 protein: CASTLGEGRNEQFF
J gene: TRBJ2-3; D gene: TRBD2; V gene: TRBV27; CDR3 length: 15; clone size: -; CDR3 DNA: TGTGCCAGCAGTTGGTCGGGAGGGATCACAGATACGCAGTATTTT; CDR3 protein: CASSWSGGITDTQYF
J gene: TRBJ1-1; D gene: -; V gene: TRBV7-8; CDR3 length: 15; clone size: -; CDR3 DNA: TGTGCCAGCAGTCCGCATTCACAGGGTACATCTGAAGCTTTCTTT; CDR3 protein: CASSPHSQGTSEAFF
J gene: TRBJ1-1; D gene: TRBD1; V gene: TRBV7-6; CDR3 length: 15; clone size: -; CDR3 DNA: TGTGCCAGCAGCTCAACAACAGGGGGGTGGACTGAAGCTTTCTTT; CDR3 protein: CASSSTTGGWTEAFF
J gene: TRBJ1-2; D gene: -; V gene: TRBV7-3; CDR3 length: 15; clone size: -; CDR3 DNA: TGTGCCAGCAGCTTTGGGGGAAGGGACTATTATGGCTACACCTTC; CDR3 protein: CASSFGGRDYYGYTF
J gene: TRBJ2-6; D gene: -; V gene: TRBV7-3; CDR3 length: 17; clone size: -; CDR3 DNA: TGTGCCAGCAGCTTAACCGCAGCGACCCCTGGGGCCAACGTCCTGACTTTC; CDR3 protein: CASSLTAATPGANVLTF
J gene: TRBJ1-6; D gene: -; V gene: TRBV5-5; CDR3 length: 16; clone size: once; CDR3 DNA: TGTGCCAGCAGCGCGGACATTAGCTCCTATAATTCACCCCTCCACTTT; CDR3 protein: CASSADISSYNSPLHF
J gene: TRBJ1-1; D gene: -; V gene: TRBV6-5; CDR3 length: 14; clone size: -; CDR3 DNA: TGTGCCAGCAGTTCAGGGGCCAGAAACACTGAAGCTTTCTTT; CDR3 protein: CASSSGARNTEAFF